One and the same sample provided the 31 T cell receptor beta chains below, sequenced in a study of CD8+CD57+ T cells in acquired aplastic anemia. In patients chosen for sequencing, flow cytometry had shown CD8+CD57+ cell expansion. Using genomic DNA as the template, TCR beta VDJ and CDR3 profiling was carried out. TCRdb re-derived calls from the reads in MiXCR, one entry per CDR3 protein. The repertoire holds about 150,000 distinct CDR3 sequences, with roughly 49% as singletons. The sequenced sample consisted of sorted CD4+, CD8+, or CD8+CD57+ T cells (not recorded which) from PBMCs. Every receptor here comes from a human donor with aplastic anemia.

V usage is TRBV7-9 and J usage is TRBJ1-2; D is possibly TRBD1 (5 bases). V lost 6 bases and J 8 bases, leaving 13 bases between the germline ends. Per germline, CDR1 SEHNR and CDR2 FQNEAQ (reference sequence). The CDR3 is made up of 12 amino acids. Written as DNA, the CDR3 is TGTGCCAGCAGGGCCGTAGAGGGGGGCTACACCTTC. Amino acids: CASRAVEGGYTF. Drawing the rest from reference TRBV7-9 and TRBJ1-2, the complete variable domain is DTGVSQNPRHKITKRGQNVTFRCDPISEHNRLYWYRQTLGQGPEFLTYFQNEAQLEKSRLLSDRFSAERPKGSFSTLEIQRTEQGDSAMYLCASRAVEGGYTFGSGTRLTVV.

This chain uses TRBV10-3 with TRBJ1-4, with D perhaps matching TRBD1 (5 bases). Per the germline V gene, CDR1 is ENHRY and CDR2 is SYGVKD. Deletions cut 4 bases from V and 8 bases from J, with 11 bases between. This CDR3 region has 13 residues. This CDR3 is CAISGGTREKLFF. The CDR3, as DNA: TGTGCCATCAGTGGCGGGACGAGGGAAAAACTGTTTTTT.

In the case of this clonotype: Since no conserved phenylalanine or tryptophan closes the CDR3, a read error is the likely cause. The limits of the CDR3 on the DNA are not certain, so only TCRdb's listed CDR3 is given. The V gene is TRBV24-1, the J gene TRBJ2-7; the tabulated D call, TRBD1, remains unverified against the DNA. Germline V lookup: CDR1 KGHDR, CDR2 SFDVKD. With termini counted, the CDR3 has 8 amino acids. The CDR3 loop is CATSASPG.

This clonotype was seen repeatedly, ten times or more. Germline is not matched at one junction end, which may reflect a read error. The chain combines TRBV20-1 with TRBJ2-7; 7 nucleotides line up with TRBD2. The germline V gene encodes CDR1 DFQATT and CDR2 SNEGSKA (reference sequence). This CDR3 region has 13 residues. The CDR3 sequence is CSAPGLRSFEQYF. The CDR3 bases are TGCAGTGCCCCGGGACTACGCTCCTTCGAGCAGTACTTC.

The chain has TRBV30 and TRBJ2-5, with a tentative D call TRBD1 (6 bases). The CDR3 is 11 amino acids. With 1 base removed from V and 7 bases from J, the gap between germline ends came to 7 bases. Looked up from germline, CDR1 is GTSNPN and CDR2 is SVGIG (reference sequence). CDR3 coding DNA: TGTGCCTGGAGTGAGGGGGTGACCCAGTACTTC. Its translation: CAWSEGVTQYF.

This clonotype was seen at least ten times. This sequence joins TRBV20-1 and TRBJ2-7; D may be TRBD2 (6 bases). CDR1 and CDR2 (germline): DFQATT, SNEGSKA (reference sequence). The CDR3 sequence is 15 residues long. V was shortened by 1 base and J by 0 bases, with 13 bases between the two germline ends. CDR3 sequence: CSARVRGASSYEQYF. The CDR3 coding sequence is TGCAGTGCTAGAGTGCGCGGGGCCAGCTCCTACGAGCAGTACTTC.

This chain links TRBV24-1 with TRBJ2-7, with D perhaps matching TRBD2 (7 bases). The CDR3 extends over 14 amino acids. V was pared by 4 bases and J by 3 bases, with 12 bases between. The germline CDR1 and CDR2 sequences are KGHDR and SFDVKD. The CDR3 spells CATSEGGESYEQYF. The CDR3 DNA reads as TGTGCCACCAGTGAAGGGGGGGAGAGCTACGAGCAGTACTTC.

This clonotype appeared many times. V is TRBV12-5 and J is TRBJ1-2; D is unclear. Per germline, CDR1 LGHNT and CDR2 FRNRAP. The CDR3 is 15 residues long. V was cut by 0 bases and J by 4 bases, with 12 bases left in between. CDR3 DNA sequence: TGTGCTAGTGGTTTGGTAGAGAGGAGGGTCTATGGCTACACCTTC. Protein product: CASGLVERRVYGYTF.

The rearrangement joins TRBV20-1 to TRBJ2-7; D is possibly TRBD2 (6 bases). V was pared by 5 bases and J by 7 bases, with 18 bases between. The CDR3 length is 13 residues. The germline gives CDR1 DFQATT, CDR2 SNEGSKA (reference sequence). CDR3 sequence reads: CSAFGTEAGEQYF. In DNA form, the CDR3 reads TGCAGTGCTTTCGGGACCGAGGCGGGGGAGCAGTACTTC.

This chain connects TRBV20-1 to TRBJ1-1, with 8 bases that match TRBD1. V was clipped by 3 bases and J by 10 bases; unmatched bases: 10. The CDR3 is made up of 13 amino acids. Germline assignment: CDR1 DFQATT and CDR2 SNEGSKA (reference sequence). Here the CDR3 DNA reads TGCAGTGCTAGGGATACAGGGGGGAGAGGAGCTTTCTTT. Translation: CSARDTGGRGAFF.

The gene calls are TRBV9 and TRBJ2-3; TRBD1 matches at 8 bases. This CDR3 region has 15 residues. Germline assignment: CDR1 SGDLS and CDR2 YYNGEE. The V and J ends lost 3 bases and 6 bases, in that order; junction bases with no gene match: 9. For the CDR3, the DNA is TGTGCCAGCAGCGCCCGACAGGGGATCCCTGATACGCAGTATTTT. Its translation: CASSARQGIPDTQYF.

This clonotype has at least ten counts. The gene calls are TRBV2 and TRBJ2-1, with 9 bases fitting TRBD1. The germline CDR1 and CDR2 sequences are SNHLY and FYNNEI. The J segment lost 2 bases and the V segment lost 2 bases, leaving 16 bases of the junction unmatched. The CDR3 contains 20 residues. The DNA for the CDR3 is TGTGCCAGCAGTGAAAACCCCGGGACAGGGCCTTCCGGGACCTACAATGAGCAGTTCTTC. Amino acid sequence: CASSENPGTGPSGTYNEQFF.

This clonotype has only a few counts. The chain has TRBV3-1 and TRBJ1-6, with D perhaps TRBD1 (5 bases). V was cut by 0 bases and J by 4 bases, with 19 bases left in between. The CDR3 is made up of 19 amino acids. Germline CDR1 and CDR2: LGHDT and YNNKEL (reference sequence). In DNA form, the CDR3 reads TGTGCCAGCAGCCAAGATCCCTATGCCGGCGGGGGTTATAATTCACCCCTCCACTTT. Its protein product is CASSQDPYAGGGYNSPLHF.

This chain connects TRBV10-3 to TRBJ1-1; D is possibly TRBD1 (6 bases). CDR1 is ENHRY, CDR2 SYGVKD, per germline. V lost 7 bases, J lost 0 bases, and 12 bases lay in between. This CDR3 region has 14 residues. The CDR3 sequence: CAITRGDMNTEAFF. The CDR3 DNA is TGTGCCATCACCAGGGGCGACATGAACACTGAAGCTTTCTTT.

CDR3 bases: TGTGCCAGCAGTGGGACGGAGTCTAGCACAGATACGCAGTATTTT. It yields the protein CASSGTESSTDTQYF. The chain joins TRBV25-1 to TRBJ2-3; D unresolved. CDR1 MGHDK and CDR2 SYGVNS come from the germline V gene. CDR3 length equals 15 residues. V lost 4 bases, J lost 0 bases, and 11 bases lay in between. The whole variable domain, filled in from reference TRBV25-1 and TRBJ2-3, reads EADIYQTPRYLVIGTGKKITLECSQTMGHDKMYWYQQDPGMELHLIHYSYGVNSTEKGDLSSESTVSRIRTEHFPLTLESARPSHTSQYLCASSGTESSTDTQYFGPGTRLTVL.

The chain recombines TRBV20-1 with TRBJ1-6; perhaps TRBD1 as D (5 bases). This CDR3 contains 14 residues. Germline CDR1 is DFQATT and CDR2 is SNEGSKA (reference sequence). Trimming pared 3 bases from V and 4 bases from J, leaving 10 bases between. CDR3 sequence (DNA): TGCAGTGCTAGTCCGGGACGGTATAATTCACCCCTCCACTTT. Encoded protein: CSASPGRYNSPLHF.

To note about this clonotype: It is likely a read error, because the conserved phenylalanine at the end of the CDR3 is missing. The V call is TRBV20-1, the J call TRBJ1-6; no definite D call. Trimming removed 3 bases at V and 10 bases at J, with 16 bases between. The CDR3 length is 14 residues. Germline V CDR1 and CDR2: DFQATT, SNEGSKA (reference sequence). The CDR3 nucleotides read TGCAGTGCTAGCAAGGGTGAGGAAGCCTCACCCCTCCACCTT. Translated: CSASKGEEASPLHL.

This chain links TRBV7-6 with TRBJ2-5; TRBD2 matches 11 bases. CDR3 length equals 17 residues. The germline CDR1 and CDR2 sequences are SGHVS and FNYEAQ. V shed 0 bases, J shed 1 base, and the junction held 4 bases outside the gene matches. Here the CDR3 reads CASSLAPLAGGQETQYF. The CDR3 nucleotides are TGTGCCAGCAGCTTAGCGCCCCTAGCGGGAGGCCAAGAGACCCAGTACTTC.

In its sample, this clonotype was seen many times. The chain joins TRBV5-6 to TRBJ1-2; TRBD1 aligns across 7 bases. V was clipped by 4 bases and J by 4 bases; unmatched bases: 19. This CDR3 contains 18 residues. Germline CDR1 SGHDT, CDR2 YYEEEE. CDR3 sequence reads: CASSNSADRTFIIYGYTF. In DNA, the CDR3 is TGTGCCAGCAGCAACTCTGCGGACAGGACATTTATCATCTATGGCTACACCTTC.

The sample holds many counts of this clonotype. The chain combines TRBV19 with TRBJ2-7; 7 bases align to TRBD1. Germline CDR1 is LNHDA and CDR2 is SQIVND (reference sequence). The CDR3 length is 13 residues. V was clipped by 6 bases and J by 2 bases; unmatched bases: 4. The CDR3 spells CASRKQGTYEQYF. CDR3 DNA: TGTGCCAGTAGGAAACAGGGGACCTACGAGCAGTACTTC. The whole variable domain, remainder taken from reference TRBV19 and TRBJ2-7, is DGGITQSPKYLFRKEGQNVTLSCEQNLNHDAMYWYRQDPGQGLRLIYYSQIVNDFQKGDIAEGYSVSREKKESFPLTVTSAQKNPTAFYLCASRKQGTYEQYFGPGTRLTVT.

The CDR3 here is CASSLVAVSGDTQYF. The CDR3, as DNA: TGTGCCAGCAGCTTAGTAGCCGTTAGCGGGGACACGCAGTATTTT. The rearrangement links TRBV11-2 to TRBJ2-3, with 8 bases aligning to TRBD2. This CDR3 contains 15 residues. With 1 base clipped from V and 9 bases from J, the junction kept 9 bases outside the gene matches. From germline, CDR1 is SGHAT and CDR2 FQNNGV.

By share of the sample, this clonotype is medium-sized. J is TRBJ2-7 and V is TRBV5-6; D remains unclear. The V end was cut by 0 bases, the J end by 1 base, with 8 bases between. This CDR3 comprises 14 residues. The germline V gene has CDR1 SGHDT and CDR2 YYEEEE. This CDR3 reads CASSLDPGSYEQYF. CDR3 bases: TGTGCCAGCAGCTTGGACCCCGGGTCCTACGAGCAGTACTTC. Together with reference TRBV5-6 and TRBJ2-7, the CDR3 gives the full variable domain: DAGVTQSPTHLIKTRGQQVTLRCSPKSGHDTVSWYQQALGQGPQFIFQYYEEEERQRGNFPDRFSGHQFPNYSSELNVNALLLGDSALYLCASSLDPGSYEQYFGPGTRLTVT.

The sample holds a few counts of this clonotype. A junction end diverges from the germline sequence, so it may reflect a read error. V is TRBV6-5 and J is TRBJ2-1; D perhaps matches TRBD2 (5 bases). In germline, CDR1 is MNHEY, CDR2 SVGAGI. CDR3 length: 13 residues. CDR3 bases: TGTGCCAGCAGTTACCGCGAGACTAACGGGCAGTTTTTC. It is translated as CASSYRETNGQFF.

The CDR3 nucleotides are TGTGCCACCCAAGCGGGAGGGCCGAACAATGAGCAGTTCTTC. Its protein is CATQAGGPNNEQFF. The rearrangement uses TRBV10-3 and TRBJ2-1; the match to TRBD2 covers 10 bases. The CDR3 covers 14 residues. The junction had 8 bases not matched to a gene; V was cut back by 10 bases and J by 5 bases. Germline V lookup: CDR1 ENHRY, CDR2 SYGVKD.

DNA for the CDR3: TGCAGCGTTCGGGACACCGATAATGAAAAACTGTTTTTT. As protein: CSVRDTDNEKLFF. The gene calls are TRBV29-1 and TRBJ1-4, with D perhaps matching TRBD1 (6 bases). Germline-derived CDR1 and CDR2 are SQVTM and ANQGSEA. This CDR3 contains 13 residues. Trimming shortened V by 5 bases and J by 4 bases, and 11 bases separated the two germline ends.

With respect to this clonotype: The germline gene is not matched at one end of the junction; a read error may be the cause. The CDR3 DNA reads as TGTGCCAACAGCTCGGGGCTCTGGGGGGGACAGGGTGGCTACACCTTC. It specifies CANSSGLWGGQGGYTF. This sequence joins TRBV11-1 and TRBJ1-2, with 9 bases matching TRBD1. The germline V gene encodes CDR1 SGHAT and CDR2 FQDESV (reference sequence). The CDR3 has 16 amino acids.

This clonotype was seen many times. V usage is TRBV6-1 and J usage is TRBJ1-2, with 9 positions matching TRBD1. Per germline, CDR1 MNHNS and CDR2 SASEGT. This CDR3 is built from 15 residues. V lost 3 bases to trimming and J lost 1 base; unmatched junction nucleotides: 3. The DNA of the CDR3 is TGTGCCAGCAGTGACGGGACAGGGTTTAACTATGGCTACACCTTC. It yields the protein CASSDGTGFNYGYTF.

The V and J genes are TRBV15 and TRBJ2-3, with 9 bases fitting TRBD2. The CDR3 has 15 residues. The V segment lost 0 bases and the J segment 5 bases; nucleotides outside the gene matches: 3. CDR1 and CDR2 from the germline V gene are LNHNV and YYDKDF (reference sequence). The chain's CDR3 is CATSREAGGRDTQYF. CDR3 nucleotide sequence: TGTGCCACCAGCAGAGAGGCGGGAGGGAGAGATACGCAGTATTTT.

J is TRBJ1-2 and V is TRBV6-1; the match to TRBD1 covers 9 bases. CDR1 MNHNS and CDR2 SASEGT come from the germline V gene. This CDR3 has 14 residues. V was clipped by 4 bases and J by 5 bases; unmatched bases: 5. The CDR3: CASSGRDRVYGYTF. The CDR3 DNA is TGTGCCAGCAGTGGCCGGGACAGGGTTTATGGCTACACCTTC.

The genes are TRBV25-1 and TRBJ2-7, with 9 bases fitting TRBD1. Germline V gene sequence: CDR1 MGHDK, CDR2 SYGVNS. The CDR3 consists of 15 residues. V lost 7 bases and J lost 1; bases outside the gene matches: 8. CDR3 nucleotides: TGTGCCAGCACCCGGACAGGGGCTCCTTCCTACGAGCAGTACTTC. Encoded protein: CASTRTGAPSYEQYF.

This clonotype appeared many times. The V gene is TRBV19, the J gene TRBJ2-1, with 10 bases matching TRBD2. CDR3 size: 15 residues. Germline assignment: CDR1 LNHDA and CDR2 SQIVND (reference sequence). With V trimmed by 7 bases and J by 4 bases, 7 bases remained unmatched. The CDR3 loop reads CASTQAGGPYNEQFF. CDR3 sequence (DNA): TGTGCCAGTACCCAAGCGGGGGGGCCTTACAATGAGCAGTTCTTC.